These 27 T cell receptor beta chains came from one sample sequenced in a study of T cell repertoires in cytomegalovirus infection. TCRdb re-called the reads through MiXCR, storing one row per CDR3 protein. The sample consists of fewer than 300,000 distinct CDR3 sequences, 20% to 30% of them appearing once. Sample: PBMCs. Source of these receptors: a human donor in good health (CMV status not recorded). Some clones in this sample may be carry-over from other donors' samples.

In its sample, this clonotype was seen a few times. The V and J genes are TRBV27 and TRBJ2-7, with TRBD1 matching 7 bases. V was clipped by 4 bases and J by 6 bases; unmatched bases: 9. The CDR3 runs 14 residues. CDR1 and CDR2 from the germline V gene are MNHEY and SMNVEV (reference sequence). CDR3 protein: CASSSDRAPIEQYF. The CDR3 region has the DNA TGTGCCAGCAGTTCTGACAGGGCCCCCATCGAGCAGTACTTC.

The chain carries TRBV7-6 and TRBJ2-7; TRBD1 aligns across 7 bases. Trimming took 5 bases from V and 5 from J; bases not matched to a gene: 9. This CDR3 is 14 amino acids long. Per germline, CDR1 SGHVS and CDR2 FNYEAQ. The CDR3 sequence: CASSARQGRHEQYF. In DNA form, the CDR3 reads TGTGCCAGCAGCGCGAGACAGGGTAGGCACGAGCAGTACTTC.

This clonotype was seen a handful of times. V usage is TRBV4-1 and J usage is TRBJ1-2; 8 nucleotides agree with TRBD1. Germline lookup yields CDR1 MGHRA and CDR2 YSYEKL. J was trimmed by 4 bases and V by 4 bases; bases with no gene match: 5. This CDR3 region has 14 residues. The CDR3 protein is CASSPGQGPYGYTF. The CDR3 DNA follows: TGCGCCAGCAGCCCCGGACAGGGTCCCTATGGCTACACCTTC.

Only a few counts were recorded for this clonotype. The J gene is TRBJ1-5, the V gene TRBV2; D is unresolved. CDR3 size: 11 residues. Deletions cut 6 bases from V and 10 bases from J, with 10 bases between. The germline V gene has CDR1 SNHLY and CDR2 FYNNEI. This CDR3 is CASSALGPQHF. CDR3 nucleotides: TGTGCCAGCAGCGCTTTAGGACCCCAGCATTTT.

The V and J genes are TRBV30 and TRBJ2-1; 11 bases are a match to TRBD2. Per germline, CDR1 GTSNPN and CDR2 SVGIG (reference sequence). The CDR3 is made up of 17 amino acids. V lost 0 bases, J lost 1 base, and 5 bases stayed unmatched. This CDR3 reads CAWSVLGTSGSYNEQFF. DNA of the CDR3: TGTGCCTGGAGTGTACTCGGGACTAGCGGATCCTACAATGAGCAGTTCTTC.

The V call is TRBV11-2, the J call TRBJ2-2; unclear D gene. The CDR3 is made up of 15 amino acids. V gave up 3 bases and J gave up 0 bases, with 8 bases separating them. CDR1 and CDR2 from the germline V gene are SGHAT and FQNNGV. The CDR3 region has the DNA TGTGCCAGCAGCTTCTCAAGATCGAACACCGGGGAGCTGTTTTTT. It yields the protein CASSFSRSNTGELFF. The whole variable domain, remainder taken from reference TRBV11-2 and TRBJ2-2, is EAGVAQSPRYKIIEKRQSVAFWCNPISGHATLYWYQQILGQGPKLLIQFQNNGVVDDSQLPKDRFSAERLKGVDSTLKIQPAKLEDSAVYLCASSFSRSNTGELFFGEGSRLTVL.

This clonotype was counted between two and nine times. The chain has TRBV5-6 and TRBJ1-1; D is ambiguous. V was shortened by 2 bases and J by 0 bases, with 11 bases between the two germline ends. This CDR3 spans 15 amino acids. CDR1 is SGHDT and CDR2 is YYEEEE in the germline V gene. CDR3 in DNA: TGTGCCAGCAGCTTCCGGGTCAGTCTGAACACTGAAGCTTTCTTT. Translation: CASSFRVSLNTEAFF.

This clonotype was recorded once. CDR3 nucleotides: TGCAGTGCTAGAGATCAAGGACGGCTGAACACTGAAGCTTTCTTT. This encodes CSARDQGRLNTEAFF. The chain employs TRBV20-1 and TRBJ1-1, with D uncertain. This CDR3 comprises 15 residues. V lost 0 bases to trimming and J lost 0 bases, with 11 bases between them. Germline V gene lookup returns CDR1 DFQATT and CDR2 SNEGSKA (reference sequence).

The chain couples TRBV6-5 to TRBJ1-3; no definite D call. The germline CDR1 and CDR2 sequences are MNHEY and SVGAGI. This CDR3 has 14 residues. Trimming cost V 7 bases and J 0 bases, with 10 bases left between them. This CDR3 reads CASTNSFSGNTIYF. Written as DNA, the CDR3 is TGTGCCAGCACAAACAGTTTCTCTGGAAACACCATATATTTT.

Only a few counts were recorded for this clonotype. The chain has TRBV2 and TRBJ1-5; D unresolved. The V and J ends lost 1 base and 1 base respectively, with 8 bases between them. CDR3 length equals 15 residues. Germline CDR1 and CDR2: SNHLY and FYNNEI. The CDR3 here is CASSEGVWSNQPQHF. The DNA of the CDR3 is TGTGCCAGCAGTGAAGGGGTTTGGAGCAATCAGCCCCAGCATTTT.

This clonotype was counted only a few times. J is TRBJ1-5 and V is TRBV20-1; the D gene is possibly TRBD1 (6 bases). From germline, CDR1 is DFQATT and CDR2 SNEGSKA (reference sequence). This CDR3 region has 17 residues. Deletions cut 5 bases from V and 2 bases from J, with 22 bases between. Here the CDR3 reads CSAPNTWGAGGNQPQHF. The CDR3 nucleotides are TGCAGTGCTCCGAATACTTGGGGGGCCGGGGGCAATCAGCCCCAGCATTTT.

This clonotype was seen ten or more times. The chain uses TRBV7-2 and TRBJ2-2; no clear D gene. This CDR3 has 14 amino acids. Germline V CDR1 and CDR2: SGHTA, FQGNSA. V was cut by 5 bases and J by 1 base, with 8 bases left in between. CDR3 sequence reads: CASSPWGNTGELFF. The CDR3 DNA sequence: TGTGCCAGCAGCCCCTGGGGGAACACCGGGGAGCTGTTTTTT. The variable domain in full, with the rest retrieved from reference TRBV7-2 and TRBJ2-2, is GAGVSQSPSNKVTEKGKDVELRCDPISGHTALYWYRQSLGQGLEFLIYFQGNSAPDKSGLPSDRFSAERTGGSVSTLTIQRTQQEDSAVYLCASSPWGNTGELFFGEGSRLTVL.

DNA of the CDR3: TGTGCCAGCAGGGGGCTAAGGGGGAGCTACAATGAGCAGTTCTTC. Its protein product is CASRGLRGSYNEQFF. V usage is TRBV28 and J usage is TRBJ2-1; tentative D call: TRBD1 (6 bases). V was shortened by 6 bases and J by 3 bases, with 15 bases between the two germline ends. The germline V gene encodes CDR1 MDHEN and CDR2 SYDVKM. This CDR3 has 15 residues.

This clonotype was recorded a few times. The chain links TRBV7-3 to TRBJ1-6; no clear D. The CDR3 has 13 residues. The ends were cut back, 3 bases at V and 3 bases at J, with 3 bases in the middle. The germline gives CDR1 SGHTA, CDR2 FQGTGA. CDR3 bases: TGTGCCAGCAGCTTTGGCTATAATTCACCCCTCCACTTT. Protein: CASSFGYNSPLHF. The full variable domain, completed using reference TRBV7-3 and TRBJ1-6, is GAGVSQTPSNKVTEKGKYVELRCDPISGHTALYWYRQSLGQGPEFLIYFQGTGAADDSGLPNDRFFAVRPEGSVSTLKIQRTERGDSAVYLCASSFGYNSPLHFGNGTRLTVT.

V is TRBV30 and J is TRBJ1-2; 8 positions agree with TRBD1. V was pared by 0 bases and J by 4 bases, with 7 bases of the junction left unmatched. This CDR3 spans 15 amino acids. Per the germline V gene, CDR1 is GTSNPN and CDR2 is SVGIG (reference sequence). The CDR3 DNA reads TGTGCCTGGAGTGTGTCAGGGGGCGAAATCTATGGCTACACCTTC. Its translation: CAWSVSGGEIYGYTF.

A few counts support this clonotype. The CDR3 DNA is TGTGCCAGCAGTTACTCGGGACTTGGGGAATATGGCTACACCTTC. Translated, it gives CASSYSGLGEYGYTF. V usage is TRBV6-5 and J usage is TRBJ1-2; perhaps TRBD1 as D (5 bases). This CDR3 is built from 15 residues. Germline lookup yields CDR1 MNHEY and CDR2 SVGAGI. Trimming stripped 0 bases from V and 5 bases from J, with 13 bases between.

The chain has TRBV29-1 and TRBJ1-5, with TRBD1 identical over 7 bases. Trimming took 4 bases from V and 1 from J; bases not matched to a gene: 4. This CDR3 spans 14 amino acids. The germline CDR1 and CDR2 sequences are SQVTM and ANQGSEA. CDR3 sequence reads: CSVGGGQSNQPQHF. The CDR3, as DNA: TGCAGCGTTGGAGGGGGACAGAGCAATCAGCCCCAGCATTTT.

This rearrangement joins TRBV29-1 to TRBJ1-2, with 9 positions matching TRBD1. With 3 bases clipped from V and 6 bases from J, the junction kept 5 bases outside the gene matches. The CDR3 totals 13 residues. CDR1 and CDR2 from the germline V gene are SQVTM and ANQGSEA. CDR3 in amino acids: CSVDGQGSNGYTF. CDR3 nucleotide sequence: TGCAGCGTTGACGGACAGGGGAGTAATGGCTACACCTTC.

This clonotype has only a few counts. The J gene is TRBJ2-5, the V gene TRBV28; 8 positions agree with TRBD1. The CDR3 is 16 amino acids. V lost 6 bases, J lost 5 bases, and 14 bases stayed unmatched. Germline V CDR1 and CDR2: MDHEN, SYDVKM. The CDR3 sequence is CASSPTDRGRRETQYF. The CDR3 coding sequence is TGTGCCAGCAGCCCTACCGACAGGGGACGGCGGGAGACCCAGTACTTC.

J is TRBJ2-1 and V is TRBV3-1, with 8 bases identical to TRBD1. The V segment lost 7 bases and the J segment 5 bases; nucleotides outside the gene matches: 10. CDR3 length: 15 residues. Germline V lookup: CDR1 LGHDT, CDR2 YNNKEL (reference sequence). The CDR3 loop is CASTDRGRGHNEQFF. The CDR3, as DNA: TGTGCCAGCACCGACAGGGGAAGGGGACACAATGAGCAGTTCTTC.

This clonotype was counted a few times. The chain employs TRBV10-3 and TRBJ1-2; the match to TRBD1 covers 8 bases. CDR3 length: 14 residues. Germline trimming cut 2 bases from V and 8 bases from J; bases unmatched to any gene: 7. CDR1 is ENHRY and CDR2 is SYGVKD in the germline V gene. The CDR3 loop reads CAISEIQGVEGYTF. In DNA form, the CDR3 reads TGTGCCATCAGTGAGATACAGGGGGTTGAGGGCTACACCTTC.

This clonotype was seen repeatedly, ten times or more. V gene TRBV4-1 combines with J gene TRBJ1-6; the match to TRBD1 covers 7 bases. The CDR3 spans 17 residues. The germline gives CDR1 MGHRA, CDR2 YSYEKL. V trimming: 1 base; J trimming: 7 bases; junction bases outside the gene matches: 10. The chain's CDR3 is CASSQGTGTAVNSPLHF. CDR3 DNA sequence: TGCGCCAGCAGCCAAGGTACCGGGACAGCGGTGAATTCACCCCTCCACTTT.

This clonotype was found many times. CDR3 DNA sequence: TGTGCCAGCAGCCCACTCGTCAGGTATTCTGGCTACACCTTC. It yields the protein CASSPLVRYSGYTF. The V and J genes are TRBV7-8 and TRBJ1-2; D uncertain. Germline CDR1 SGHVS, CDR2 FQNEAQ. Trimming shortened V by 5 bases and J by 7 bases, and 17 bases separated the two germline ends. The CDR3 sequence is 14 residues long.

V and J are TRBV29-1 and TRBJ2-5; TRBD2 matches 10 bases. Germline trimming cut 0 bases from V and 4 bases from J; bases unmatched to any gene: 14. The V gene's germline CDR1 is SQVTM and CDR2 ANQGSEA. The CDR3 contains 18 residues. The CDR3: CSVEETRTSGGYLETQYF. DNA of the CDR3: TGCAGCGTTGAAGAAACACGGACTAGCGGAGGTTACTTAGAGACCCAGTACTTC.

As regards this clonotype: A much larger clone differs by one base, so this may be a read error. The chain is built from TRBV7-6 and TRBJ1-6, with no clear D. The length of the CDR3 is 15 residues. CDR1 is SGHVS and CDR2 is FNYEAQ in the germline V gene. The CDR3 region has the DNA TGTGCCAGCAGCGCTGGGCCAACCATAAATTCACCCCTCCAGTTT. It is translated as CASSAGPTINSPLQF.

The chain uses TRBV5-4 and TRBJ2-3; the match to TRBD2 covers 9 bases. CDR1 and CDR2 (germline): SGHNT, YYREEE (reference sequence). After removal of 2 bases from V and 6 bases from J, the junction contained 7 bases not matched to a gene. The CDR3 loop spans 15 amino acids. Here the CDR3 reads CASSFRAGGFDTQYF. CDR3 coding DNA: TGTGCCAGCAGCTTCCGGGCGGGAGGGTTCGATACGCAGTATTTT. Full variable domain (remainder filled in from reference TRBV5-4 and TRBJ2-3): ETGVTQSPTHLIKTRGQQVTLRCSSQSGHNTVSWYQQALGQGPQFIFQYYREEENGRGNFPPRFSGLQFPNYSSELNVNALELDDSALYLCASSFRAGGFDTQYFGPGTRLTVL.

This clonotype was seen a handful of times. The chain has TRBV6-2 or TRBV6-3 and TRBJ2-3; no clear D. Trimming shortened V by 2 bases and J by 0 bases, and 12 bases separated the two germline ends. Germline V lookup: CDR1 MNHEY, CDR2 SVGEGT. The CDR3 has 16 amino acids. CDR3 residues: CASSYPNTSSTDTQYF. CDR3 bases: TGTGCCAGCAGTTACCCCAACACCTCCAGCACAGATACGCAGTATTTT.